These 32 T cell receptor beta chains share one sample of origin, sequenced in a study of cytomegalovirus exposure and HLA in healthy donors (dated by TCRdb to the late 2010s). Library preparation was by the immunoSEQ multiplex PCR assay. For the multiplex PCR, a mixture combining 60 forward primers for TCR Vbeta segments and 13 reverse primers for TCR Jbeta segments was used. TCRdb carries this immuneACCESS record with in-frame sequences only. Its versions omit some clonotypes, under half of them owing to an unresolved V gene in the studies checked, with the rest unexplained. Counted in this sample were roughly 160,000 clones; 80% of them appeared once. 1.3% of the sample is held by the ten biggest clonotypes. Sequencing used PBMCs. The receptors shown here come from a man aged 30-40 years in good health and CMV-seronegative.

This clone was seen more than once but under ten times. J is TRBJ1-1 and V is TRBV27; no definite D call. Germline lookup yields CDR1 MNHEY and CDR2 SMNVEV (reference sequence). This CDR3 comprises 13 residues. The V gene lost 2 bases and the J gene lost 4 bases, with 8 bases spanning the gap. The CDR3 bases are TGTGCCAGCAGTTTAGTTCCGGGCACTGAAGCTTTCTTT. Amino acid sequence: CASSLVPGTEAFF.

The rearrangement joins TRBV18 to TRBJ2-7, with 13 positions matching TRBD2. The ends lost 6 bases at V and 2 bases at J; junction bases unmatched: 4. The V gene's germline CDR1 is KGHSH and CDR2 LQKENI. This CDR3 has 15 residues. The chain's CDR3 is CASSPGLAGTYEQYF. The CDR3 nucleotides are TGTGCCAGCTCCCCGGGACTAGCGGGAACCTACGAGCAGTACTTC.

The rearrangement uses TRBV11-2 and TRBJ1-1; D ambiguous. Trimming removed 2 bases from V and 3 bases from J, with 7 bases in between. The CDR3 consists of 13 residues. CDR1 and CDR2 from the germline V gene are SGHAT and FQNNGV. CDR3 residues: CASSLQEDTEAFF. The CDR3 nucleotides are TGTGCCAGCAGCTTACAGGAGGACACTGAAGCTTTCTTT.

This chain links TRBV28 with TRBJ2-7; a weak D match, TRBD2 (6 bases). Germline V lookup: CDR1 MDHEN, CDR2 SYDVKM. The ends were cut back, 3 bases at V and 2 bases at J, with 17 bases in the middle. CDR3 length: 16 amino acids. The CDR3 region has the DNA TGTGCCAGCAGTTTCGGAGGGTACCATGCGACCTACGAGCAGTACTTC. Its protein is CASSFGGYHATYEQYF.

This sequence joins TRBV7-2 and TRBJ2-5; tentative D call: TRBD2 (5 bases). Germline CDR1 SGHTA, CDR2 FQGNSA. Trimming left V 0 bases short and J 1 base short, with 9 bases between. The length of the CDR3 is 15 residues. Here the CDR3 reads CASSLAAAGQETQYF. The CDR3 nucleotides are TGTGCCAGCAGCTTAGCAGCGGCGGGCCAAGAGACCCAGTACTTC.

The rearrangement joins TRBV7-9 to TRBJ2-1; D is possibly TRBD2 (5 bases). Trimming stripped 4 bases from V and 0 bases from J, with 13 bases between. The CDR3 totals 16 residues. The germline V gene has CDR1 SEHNR and CDR2 FQNEAQ (reference sequence). CDR3 nucleotides: TGTGCCAGCAGCTCGGGGATGGTCAGCTCCTACAATGAGCAGTTCTTC. It is translated as CASSSGMVSSYNEQFF.

The J gene is TRBJ2-7, the V gene TRBV4-3; 11 nucleotides agree with TRBD2. J lost 4 bases, V lost 6 bases, and 8 bases had no gene match. The CDR3 runs to 15 residues. Germline V gene sequence: CDR1 LGHNA, CDR2 YSLEER. This chain's CDR3 is CASSQLAGDTYEQYF. As DNA, the CDR3 is TGCGCCAGCAGTCAACTAGCGGGGGATACTTACGAGCAGTACTTC.

The chain couples TRBV10-3 to TRBJ2-7; D is possibly TRBD1 (6 bases). The CDR3 extends over 16 amino acids. V dropped 6 bases and J dropped 0 bases, with 18 bases sitting between them. CDR1 is ENHRY and CDR2 is SYGVKD in the germline V gene. CDR3 DNA sequence: TGTGCCATCAGGAACAAGGGACATGACGACTCCTACGAGCAGTACTTC. Its protein is CAIRNKGHDDSYEQYF.

This clone was seen once. The V call is TRBV7-2, the J call TRBJ1-4, with D maybe TRBD1 (6 bases). The CDR3 has 14 residues. Germline-derived CDR1 and CDR2 are SGHTA and FQGNSA. V lost 3 bases and J 8 bases, leaving 13 bases between the germline ends. In nucleotides, the CDR3 is TGTGCCAGCAGCTTTATGGGGGCTAGGGAAAAACTGTTTTTT. This translates into CASSFMGAREKLFF.

The rearrangement joins TRBV5-4 to TRBJ1-1; perhaps TRBD1 as D (6 bases). The germline V and J ends were trimmed by 4 bases and 5 bases, with 12 bases remaining between them. The CDR3 spans 13 residues. Germline-derived CDR1 and CDR2 are SGHNT and YYREEE (reference sequence). This CDR3 reads CASSLYRETEAFF. CDR3 bases: TGTGCCAGCAGCCTGTACAGGGAAACTGAAGCTTTCTTT.

As concerns this clone: The sample carries other DNA sequences with the same CDR3. The chain combines TRBV9 with TRBJ2-7; D remains unclear. The V gene lost 0 bases and the J gene lost 0 bases, with 7 bases spanning the gap. This CDR3 spans 14 amino acids. The V gene's germline CDR1 is SGDLS and CDR2 YYNGEE. CDR3 sequence (DNA): TGTGCCAGCAGCGTAGGTGGCAGCTCCTACGAGCAGTACTTC. It is translated as CASSVGGSSYEQYF.

The CDR3 DNA follows: TGTGCCAGCAGCTTAGCAGGGGTCTCTAACTATGGCTACACCTTC. Translation: CASSLAGVSNYGYTF. The V gene is TRBV7-8, the J gene TRBJ1-2, with D perhaps TRBD1 (5 bases). This CDR3 has 15 residues. Trimming took off 0 bases at V and 0 bases at J, with 8 bases between the two ends. CDR1 is SGHVS, CDR2 FQNEAQ, per germline.

V and J are TRBV7-9 and TRBJ2-7; possibly TRBD1 for D (6 bases). The CDR3 sequence is 14 residues long. V lost 5 bases and J lost 0, with 11 bases in between. Germline V gene data show CDR1 as SEHNR and CDR2 as FQNEAQ (reference sequence). The CDR3: CASSLRDTSYEQYF. CDR3 nucleotide sequence: TGTGCCAGCAGCCTCCGGGACACCTCCTACGAGCAGTACTTC.

The V call is TRBV7-9, the J call TRBJ2-7; 9 positions match TRBD1. This CDR3 has 15 residues. Germline V CDR1 and CDR2: SEHNR, FQNEAQ (reference sequence). V gave up 4 bases and J gave up 7 bases; unmatched junction bases: 11. CDR3 DNA sequence: TGTGCCAGCAGCTCTACGGACAGGGGCAGGGGGGAGCAGTACTTC. Its translation: CASSSTDRGRGEQYF.

This sequence joins TRBV25-1 and TRBJ2-2, with 10 bases that match TRBD1. This CDR3 has 16 amino acids. CDR1 and CDR2 from the germline V gene are MGHDK and SYGVNS. The J segment lost 5 bases and the V segment lost 2 bases, leaving 5 bases of the junction unmatched. CDR3 sequence: CASSEAGTGETGELFF. In DNA, the CDR3 is TGTGCCAGCAGTGAAGCCGGGACAGGGGAAACCGGGGAGCTGTTTTTT.

Only a few counts were recorded for this clone. This chain uses TRBV28 with TRBJ2-1; possibly TRBD1 for D (6 bases). Germline V gene data show CDR1 as MDHEN and CDR2 as SYDVKM. This CDR3 region has 14 residues. The germline V and J ends were trimmed by 3 bases and 9 bases, with 15 bases remaining between them. CDR3 sequence reads: CASSFVGAGVEQFF. CDR3 DNA: TGTGCCAGCAGTTTTGTGGGGGCTGGGGTTGAGCAGTTCTTC.

The chain combines TRBV27 with TRBJ1-5, with D uncertain. CDR1 and CDR2 from the germline V gene are MNHEY and SMNVEV (reference sequence). V lost 1 base and J 3 bases, leaving 7 bases between the germline ends. This CDR3 is built from 14 residues. CDR3 in DNA: TGTGCCAGCAGTTTATTTGCGAACAATCAGCCCCAGCATTTT. Translating gives CASSLFANNQPQHF.

This clone was found a few times. The chain is built from TRBV30 and TRBJ2-5; 11 positions agree with TRBD1. Germline V gene sequence: CDR1 GTSNPN, CDR2 SVGIG (reference sequence). This CDR3 contains 13 residues. V trimming: 3 bases; J trimming: 11 bases; junction bases outside the gene matches: 8. CDR3 in DNA: TGTGCCTGGAGAGGACAGGGGGCGGGAGAGCAGTACTTC. Protein: CAWRGQGAGEQYF.

This clone was seen a few times. The chain recombines TRBV18 with TRBJ2-5; 9 bases match TRBD1. CDR1 KGHSH and CDR2 LQKENI come from the germline V gene. With V trimmed by 3 bases and J by 5 bases, 7 bases remained unmatched. The CDR3 covers 15 residues. This chain's CDR3 is CASSPSRTGAETQYF. CDR3 bases: TGTGCCAGCTCACCGTCCAGGACAGGGGCGGAGACCCAGTACTTC.

V gene TRBV11-2 combines with J gene TRBJ1-1; tentative D call: TRBD1 (6 bases). This CDR3 region has 16 residues. Germline V lookup: CDR1 SGHAT, CDR2 FQNNGV. The V and J ends lost 1 base and 0 bases respectively, with 12 bases between them. CDR3 region: CASSLASGVMNTEAFF. The CDR3 nucleotides read TGTGCCAGCAGCTTAGCGTCAGGGGTCATGAACACTGAAGCTTTCTTT. The variable domain in full, completed from reference TRBV11-2 and TRBJ1-1, reads EAGVAQSPRYKIIEKRQSVAFWCNPISGHATLYWYQQILGQGPKLLIQFQNNGVVDDSQLPKDRFSAERLKGVDSTLKIQPAKLEDSAVYLCASSLASGVMNTEAFFGQGTRLTVV.

V usage is TRBV4-3 and J usage is TRBJ2-7; 10 bases match TRBD2. The CDR3 is 16 amino acids. Germline V gene lookup returns CDR1 LGHNA and CDR2 YSLEER. V lost 5 bases and J lost 6; bases outside the gene matches: 13. Here the CDR3 reads CASSSQRAGGHGEQYF. The CDR3 nucleotides are TGCGCCAGCAGCTCACAAAGAGCGGGGGGGCACGGCGAGCAGTACTTC.

For the CDR3, the DNA is TGTGCTAGTGGTTACGGGGGTCCCACAGATACGCAGTATTTT. It translates to CASGYGGPTDTQYF. The V call is TRBV12-5, the J call TRBJ2-3; tentative D call: TRBD2 (6 bases). Germline V lookup: CDR1 LGHNT, CDR2 FRNRAP. The CDR3 has 14 amino acids. The V and J ends lost 4 bases and 2 bases respectively, with 10 bases between them.

The chain employs TRBV28 and TRBJ2-4; 8 bases are a match to TRBD1. The CDR3 covers 14 residues. With V trimmed by 4 bases and J by 7 bases, 6 bases remained unmatched. Germline V gives CDR1 MDHEN, CDR2 SYDVKM. The CDR3 is CASSWTGFGNIQYF. The CDR3 DNA sequence: TGTGCCAGCAGTTGGACAGGGTTTGGGAACATTCAGTACTTC.

The rearrangement links TRBV4-3 to TRBJ1-4; perhaps TRBD1 as D (5 bases). V shed 3 bases and J shed 8 bases, with 16 bases lying between them. Germline V gene data show CDR1 as LGHNA and CDR2 as YSLEER. The CDR3 spans 15 residues. The CDR3 is CASSHLGGEEEKLFF. CDR3 coding DNA: TGCGCCAGCAGCCACCTGGGGGGGGAGGAAGAAAAACTGTTTTTT.

The chain couples TRBV19 to TRBJ2-3, with TRBD2 as a possible D gene (5 bases). The CDR3 runs 13 residues. The germline V gene has CDR1 LNHDA and CDR2 SQIVND (reference sequence). Trimming shortened V by 8 bases and J by 2 bases, and 11 bases separated the two germline ends. This chain's CDR3 is CASGERPTDTQYF. DNA of the CDR3: TGTGCCAGTGGGGAGCGACCCACAGATACGCAGTATTTT.

The genes are TRBV14 and TRBJ2-7, with 7 bases lining up with TRBD1. Looked up from germline, CDR1 is SGHDN and CDR2 is FVKESK. With V trimmed by 2 bases and J by 12 bases, 4 bases remained unmatched. The CDR3 totals 11 residues. In DNA, the CDR3 is TGTGCCAGCAGCCAAAGGGGGCTCGCGTACTTC. It specifies CASSQRGLAYF.

This clone showed up just a few times. CDR3 residues: CASSYSRGGTEAFF. The CDR3 DNA reads TGTGCCAGCAGTTACTCCCGGGGGGGCACTGAAGCTTTCTTT. The chain employs TRBV6-5 and TRBJ1-1; a possible D gene is TRBD1 (5 bases). Looked up from germline, CDR1 is MNHEY and CDR2 is SVGAGI. The ends were cut back, 0 bases at V and 4 bases at J, with 9 bases in the middle. The CDR3 spans 14 residues.

This clone was seen more than once but under ten times. The chain joins TRBV19 to TRBJ1-5; 7 bases align to TRBD1. The CDR3 covers 15 residues. V was pared by 1 base and J by 2 bases, with 2 bases of the junction left unmatched. The germline V gene has CDR1 LNHDA and CDR2 SQIVND (reference sequence). CDR3 nucleotides: TGTGCCAGTAGTATAGCCGACAGGGGCAATCAGCCCCAGCATTTT. Its protein product is CASSIADRGNQPQHF.

A few counts support this clone. J is TRBJ1-5 and V is TRBV7-6; TRBD1 might be the D (5 bases). Trimming pared 0 bases from V and 1 base from J, leaving 13 bases between. From germline, CDR1 is SGHVS and CDR2 FNYEAQ. The CDR3 has 17 amino acids. CDR3: CASSLAPSAGSNQPQHF. The CDR3 DNA sequence: TGTGCCAGCAGCTTAGCACCCTCGGCAGGGAGCAATCAGCCCCAGCATTTT.

The V and J genes are TRBV10-3 and TRBJ1-6; the match to TRBD1 covers 7 bases. This CDR3 is 13 amino acids long. J gave up 8 bases and V 11 bases, and 9 bases lay outside the gene matches. The germline V gene has CDR1 ENHRY and CDR2 SYGVKD. CDR3 bases: TGTGCCTCACGAGAGGGGGCGGATTCACCCCTCCACTTT. This gives the protein CASREGADSPLHF.

In this sample, this clone turned up once. The V call is TRBV5-1, the J call TRBJ2-1, with TRBD2 identical over 9 bases. The trim removed 4 bases at V and 8 bases at J, leaving 13 bases unmatched. The CDR3 extends over 16 amino acids. CDR1 is SGHRS and CDR2 is YFSETQ in the germline V gene. The CDR3 coding sequence is TGCGCCAGCAGCGGGGGAGGTAGCGGGAGATTGGATGAGCAGTTCTTC. It is translated as CASSGGGSGRLDEQFF. The full variable domain, with the rest looked up from reference TRBV5-1 and TRBJ2-1, is KAGVTQTPRYLIKTRGQQVTLSCSPISGHRSVSWYQQTPGQGLQFLFEYFSETQRNKGNFPGRFSGRQFSNSRSEMNVSTLELGDSALYLCASSGGGSGRLDEQFFGPGTRLTVL.

The DNA of the CDR3 is TGCAGCGTTGAGGGTTCCCCAAAGGGGAACTACGAGCAGTACTTC. Protein sequence: CSVEGSPKGNYEQYF. The chain couples TRBV29-1 to TRBJ2-7, with D tentatively TRBD1 (5 bases). V was trimmed by 3 bases and J by 3 bases, leaving 18 bases between them. The CDR3 is 15 residues long. In germline, CDR1 is SQVTM, CDR2 ANQGSEA.